This T cell receptor (beta chain) derives from a study of T cells in Graves' hyperthyroidism and ophthalmopathy. Graves' hyperthyroidism was deemed stable absent ophthalmopathy progression within 18 months. Disease duration under 2 months; hyperthyroidism patients were aged 18 to 65. Clinical symptoms, serum thyroxine and TRAb, thyroid ultrasound and orbital computed tomography together formed the diagnostic basis. This clonotype showed up many times. The CDR3 covers 14 residues. Trimming pared 0 bases from V and 7 bases from J, leaving 16 bases between. Germline values: CDR1 DFQATT, CDR2 SNEGSKA (reference sequence). TCR beta CDR3 sequences were amplified from RNA transcripts. HTBI primers were employed in a first-round RT-PCR of the TCR CDR3. MiXCR, applied by TCRdb to the multiplex PCR reads, yields one record per CDR3 protein. This sample has about 200,000 distinct CDR3 sequences; less than 20% occur once, and the top ten carry roughly 55%.

Sequencing input: blood. The TCR was taken from a woman aged 45-65 years with Graves' hyperthyroidism. The chain employs TRBV20-1 and TRBJ2-7; either TRBD1 or TRBD2 may supply D (5 bases each). The CDR3 DNA is TGCAGTGCTAGAGAAACAGAGGGGAATGGAGAGCAGTACTTC. This codes for CSARETEGNGEQYF.